The 3 T cell receptor beta chains below all came from one sample that was sequenced in a study of blood T cell repertoires in COVID-19. TCRdb keeps only in-frame clones here, not all; method: immunoSEQ multiplex PCR. The sample lists roughly 42,000 clones; 70% to 90% were seen once. Sequenced: peripheral blood. These receptor sequences come from a human donor in a cohort sampled during active COVID-19.

This clone has just one count. V and J are TRBV30 and TRBJ1-1; possibly TRBD1 for D (5 bases). The germline V gene encodes CDR1 GTSNPN and CDR2 SVGIG (reference sequence). This CDR3 is 11 amino acids long. V gave up 5 bases and J gave up 11 bases, with 15 bases separating them. The CDR3 is CAWGLGGDAFF. The CDR3 DNA follows: TGTGCCTGGGGCCTGGGCGGGGACGCTTTCTTT.

The J gene is TRBJ2-3, the V gene TRBV7-2, with a tentative D call TRBD1 (6 bases). There are 17 residues in the CDR3. V gave up 5 bases and J gave up 0 bases, with 18 bases separating them. Germline V gene data show CDR1 as SGHTA and CDR2 as FQGNSA. The CDR3 nucleotides read TGTGCCAGCAGCCCCATGACAGGACCCTCTAGCACAGATACGCAGTATTTT. Protein product: CASSPMTGPSSTDTQYF.

This chain connects TRBV7-2 to TRBJ1-1; no reliable D call. CDR3 length equals 13 residues. CDR1 is SGHTA and CDR2 is FQGNSA in the germline V gene. Trimming took off 5 bases at V and 1 base at J, with 8 bases between the two ends. The CDR3 loop is CASSPYKNTEAFF. The CDR3 region has the DNA TGTGCCAGCAGCCCTTATAAGAACACTGAAGCTTTCTTT.